Listed below are T cell receptor beta chains from one sample, sequenced in a study of T cells in Graves' hyperthyroidism and ophthalmopathy. TCRdb independently ran MiXCR on the multiplex PCR reads; one entry per CDR3 protein. The table lists about 420,000 distinct CDR3 sequences, 15% to 19% of them singletons. Material: blood. These TCRs come from a woman aged 18-29 years with Graves' hyperthyroidism. Each CDR3 is given with its conserved first and last residue. A D gene is named only where the DNA matches it firmly. A clone size is listed for some rows: how often the clone was seen (once, few, many), or a class if it is expanded.

D gene,V gene,clone size,J gene,CDR3 DNA,CDR3 protein
TRBD2,TRBV11-2,many,TRBJ2-7,TGTGCCAGCAGCCCAAAGACTAGCGGGAGGGGAGAGCAGTACTTC,CASSPKTSGRGEQYF
NA,TRBV4-1,few,TRBJ1-4,TGCGCCAGCAGCCAAGAATATCGGGCGGAGGAAAAACTGTTTTTT,CASSQEYRAEEKLFF
TRBD1,TRBV2,few,TRBJ2-7,TGTGCCAGCAGTGAAGCTCAGGGGGCCTACGAGCAGTACTTC,CASSEAQGAYEQYF
NA,TRBV11-3,few,TRBJ2-2,TGTGCCAGCAGCTCCCGCGTAGGGGTGGGCACCGGGGAGCTGTTTTTT,CASSSRVGVGTGELFF
TRBD1,TRBV5-1,many,TRBJ2-7,TGCGCCAGCAGCTACCGACTGGACAGGGGAAGTGAGCAGTACTTC,CASSYRLDRGSEQYF
TRBD2,TRBV29-1,NA,TRBJ2-6,TGCAGCGTGTACGGAGGACTAGCGGGGGCCTCTGGGGCCAACGTCCTGACTTTC,CSVYGGLAGASGANVLTF
NA,TRBV5-1,many,TRBJ1-1,TGCGCCAGCAGCTTCTACTACACGGATGAAGCTTTCTTT,CASSFYYTDEAFF
TRBD1,TRBV11-2,few,TRBJ1-1,TGTGCCAGCAGCCAGAACCCGACAGGGGGAAACACTGAAGCTTTCTTT,CASSQNPTGGNTEAFF
NA,TRBV2,many,TRBJ2-7,TGTGCCAGCAGTGAAGAGTACAGGGTTATCTACGAGCAGTACTTC,CASSEEYRVIYEQYF
NA,TRBV20-1,many,TRBJ1-1,TGCAGTGCTCCAATGAACACTGAAGCTTTCTTT,CSAPMNTEAFF
NA,TRBV28,few,TRBJ1-1,TGTGCCAGCAGTTTAGAGGGGTCGCACACTGAAGCTTTCTTT,CASSLEGSHTEAFF
TRBD1,TRBV6-1,many,TRBJ2-7,TGTGCCAGCAGCTTGCCGACAGGGGGCTACGAGCAGTACTTC,CASSLPTGGYEQYF
NA,TRBV15,few,TRBJ2-5,TGTGCCACCAGCAGAGCATATTCAGGGGCCCAAGAGACCCAGTACTTC,CATSRAYSGAQETQYF
TRBD1,TRBV20-1,many,TRBJ1-1,TGCAGTGCTCGGGACAGGTCGGACACTGAAGCTTTCTTT,CSARDRSDTEAFF
NA,TRBV5-6,many,TRBJ2-5,TGTGCCAGCGATCAAGGGGACCTCCAAGAGACCCAGTACTTC,CASDQGDLQETQYF
NA,TRBV7-2,many,TRBJ1-6,TGTGCCAGCAGCTTAGAACCGGGACGAGGAAATTCACCCCTCCACTTT,CASSLEPGRGNSPLHF
NA,TRBV18,NA,TRBJ1-1,TGTGCCAGCTCACCGCGACAGTGGGTCGGGGTGGGGACTGAAGCTTTCTTT,CASSPRQWVGVGTEAFF
NA,TRBV7-3,NA,TRBJ2-7,TGTGCCAGCAGCTTAAAGGGTGTCGGCGGGGGCCCCTACGAGCAGTACTTC,CASSLKGVGGGPYEQYF
TRBD1,TRBV29-1,NA,TRBJ2-2,TGCAGCGTTGAAGACAGACAGGGGGCCAGCGGGGAGCTGTTTTTT,CSVEDRQGASGELFF
NA,TRBV29-1,few,TRBJ1-1,TGCAGCGTTGGAGGACTGGCTGAAGCTTTCTTT,CSVGGLAEAFF
NA,TRBV19,many,TRBJ1-1,TGTGCCAGTAGTATCGCCCGGAACACTGAAGCTTTCTTT,CASSIARNTEAFF
TRBD1,TRBV12-3/TRBV12-4,NA,TRBJ1-1,TGTGCCAGCAGTTTTACTGGACAGGGGGCCACTGAAGCTTTCTTT,CASSFTGQGATEAFF
NA,TRBV4-1,NA,TRBJ1-4,TGCGCCAGCAGCCCCCGGGACGGTAATGAAAAACTGTTTTTT,CASSPRDGNEKLFF
NA,TRBV24-1,many,TRBJ1-5,TGTGCCACCAGTGCGTCCACCGTCAATCAGCCCCAGCATTTT,CATSASTVNQPQHF
TRBD1,TRBV6-1,NA,TRBJ2-7,TGTGCCAGTCACCGGGACAGGGCTTACGAGCAGTACTTC,CASHRDRAYEQYF
NA,TRBV12-3/TRBV12-4,many,TRBJ2-7,TGTGCCAGCAGTTTATCCCTGACCGACTCCTACGAGCAGTACTTC,CASSLSLTDSYEQYF
NA,TRBV4-2,NA,TRBJ2-2,TGTGCCAGCAGCCAAGAGGGTCAGAACACCGGGGAGCTGTTTTTT,CASSQEGQNTGELFF
NA,TRBV28,NA,TRBJ2-6,TGTGCCAGCAGCTTTAGAGGTCGAGGGTCTGGGGCCAACGTCCTGACTTTC,CASSFRGRGSGANVLTF
TRBD1,TRBV5-1,few,TRBJ1-6,TGCGCCAGCAGCATACGACAGGGGGAAAATTCACCCCTCCACTTT,CASSIRQGENSPLHF
NA,TRBV5-1,few,TRBJ1-6,TGCGCCAGCAGCTTCGATGTGAATTCACCCCTCCACTTT,CASSFDVNSPLHF
NA,TRBV2,NA,TRBJ1-1,TGTGCCAGCAGGGGAGTTGAGGCCTCCGAAGCTTTCTTT,CASRGVEASEAFF
NA,TRBV7-2,many,TRBJ2-1,TGTGCCAGCAGCTTAGTAGCAGGACCTGAGCAGTTCTTC,CASSLVAGPEQFF
TRBD1,TRBV19,NA,TRBJ2-7,TGTGCCAGTACCTTTGCCCGGACAGGGGGCTTCGAGCAGTACTTC,CASTFARTGGFEQYF
NA,TRBV6-1,NA,TRBJ2-7,TGTGCCAGCAGCCCCGGGACCTTCACCTACGAGCAGTACTTC,CASSPGTFTYEQYF
TRBD2,TRBV27,many,TRBJ2-1,TGTGCCAGCAGTTTAAGGTGGCTAGCGGGGGGTAGAAGCTCCTACAATGAGCAGTTCTTC,CASSLRWLAGGRSSYNEQFF
NA,TRBV3-1,many,TRBJ1-2,TGTGCCAGCAGCCTGGGAAGAAGGCAGGGAAGGATGGCCACCTTC,CASSLGRRQGRMATF
NA,TRBV6-6,many,TRBJ1-6,TGTGCCAGCAGTTATTCGGGGGTATATAATTCACCCCTCCACTTT,CASSYSGVYNSPLHF
TRBD1,TRBV7-2,many,TRBJ2-5,TGTGCCAGCAGCCAACCGACAGGGCAGGTAGAAGAGACCCAGTACTTC,CASSQPTGQVEETQYF
TRBD1,TRBV10-3,NA,TRBJ2-2,TGTGCCATCAGGGGGACAGCCAACACCGGGGAGCTGTTTTTT,CAIRGTANTGELFF
TRBD1,TRBV19,few,TRBJ2-2,TGTGCCAGTAGGATGGGACAGAAGGCCGGGGAGCTGTTTTTT,CASRMGQKAGELFF
TRBD1,TRBV12-3/TRBV12-4,NA,TRBJ2-7,TGTGCCAGCACCTTTTTTCGCCGCCGGGTTGGGACAGGGATTACCTACGAGCAGTACTTC,CASTFFRRRVGTGITYEQYF
NA,TRBV7-9,NA,TRBJ1-2,TGTGCCAGCAGCTTAGAGGGTGGTACCGGCTACACCTTC,CASSLEGGTGYTF
NA,TRBV15,many,TRBJ1-2,TGTGCCACCAGCAGAGATGTCGGGGGATGGGGCTACACCTTC,CATSRDVGGWGYTF